Listed here are 20 T cell receptor beta chains from one sample, sequenced in a study of CXCR3-negative and CXCR3-positive naive CD8 T cells (dated 2019 in TCRdb). Instrument used: NextSeq 550. The Human TCR Profiling Kit (MiLaboratory) was used to make UMI-labeled 5' RACE TRB cDNA libraries. Reprocessed by TCRdb, the reads give a single entry per CDR3 protein sequence, without DNA. The table for this sample shows 35,000 to 55,000 distinct CDR3 sequences. The leading ten clones occupy around 2.5% of the sample. Sequencing used naive CXCR3- CD8+ T cells from blood. This sample's cell subset or site label indicates: CD45RO-CCR7+CD27+CD95- naive CD8+ T cells lacking CXCR3 (TNR3-). Receptors were obtained from a human donor in good health. Some clones in this sample may be carry-over from other donors' samples.

The chain employs TRBV13 and TRBJ2-7. The CDR3 loop spans 14 amino acids. Germline assignment: CDR1 PRHDT and CDR2 FYEKMQ (reference sequence). The CDR3 reads CASSLGTPRYEQYF.

This chain joins TRBV12-5 and TRBJ2-1. CDR1 is LGHNT and CDR2 is FRNRAP in the germline V gene. There are 11 residues in the CDR3. The CDR3 sequence is CASAVYNEQFF.

The rearrangement links TRBV29-1 to TRBJ2-1; with no DNA, the TCRdb D assignment of TRBD2 cannot be verified. Germline loops: CDR1 SQVTM, CDR2 ANQGSEA. The CDR3 contains 17 residues. The CDR3 is CSVEDSLGLAEYNEQFF.

The V gene is TRBV6-5, the J gene TRBJ2-1; the TCRdb D gene call, TRBD2, has no DNA to confirm it. Germline CDR1 reads MNHEY; CDR2 reads SVGAGI. The CDR3 has 16 residues. The CDR3 sequence is CASSRTSGGFYNEQFF.

The V call is TRBV6-2 or TRBV6-3, the J call TRBJ1-2. Germline CDR1 is MNHEY and CDR2 is SVGEGT. The CDR3 has 15 amino acids. CDR3 residues: CASSYLQDPNYGYTF.

The V gene is TRBV15, the J gene TRBJ2-1; TCRdb reports TRBD1, a call that lacks DNA to check it against. The CDR3 length is 17 residues. The germline gives CDR1 LNHNV, CDR2 YYDKDF (reference sequence). CDR3 amino acids: CATSSREGASSYNEQFF.

The V call is TRBV29-1, the J call TRBJ2-1. Germline V lookup: CDR1 SQVTM, CDR2 ANQGSEA. The CDR3 is made up of 15 amino acids. The CDR3 here is CSVEVLGTAYNEQFF.

The chain has TRBV28 and TRBJ2-1; TCRdb returns TRBD2, unconfirmable since there is no DNA. The CDR3 spans 18 residues. From germline, CDR1 is MDHEN and CDR2 SYDVKM. The CDR3: CASRLMGLAGPSYNEQFF.

The chain recombines TRBV7-2 with TRBJ2-7; TCRdb designates TRBD1, a call that cannot be tested without DNA. Germline V lookup: CDR1 SGHTA, CDR2 FQGNSA. This CDR3 contains 13 residues. The CDR3 loop is CASSKDRPAEQYF.

This rearrangement joins TRBV5-1 to TRBJ2-7; as DNA is missing, the TRBD1 call by TCRdb cannot be tested. The CDR3 contains 13 residues. CDR1 and CDR2 (germline): SGHRS, YFSETQ. The CDR3 reads CASSSTGSHEQYF.

CDR3 amino acids: CASSQGKGAFF. The chain has TRBV7-6 and TRBJ1-1; absent DNA, TCRdb's TRBD1 call cannot be checked. CDR1 and CDR2 (germline): SGHVS, FNYEAQ. CDR3 length: 11 residues. Using reference TRBV7-6 and TRBJ1-1 for the parts outside the CDR3, the full variable domain is GAGVSQSPRYKVTKRGQDVALRCDPISGHVSLYWYRQALGQGPEFLTYFNYEAQQDKSGLPNDRFSAERPEGSISTLTIQRTEQRDSAMYRCASSQGKGAFFGQGTRLTVV.

The chain employs TRBV6-5 and TRBJ1-5. Germline V lookup: CDR1 MNHEY, CDR2 SVGAGI. The CDR3 covers 13 residues. The CDR3 sequence is CASSPAVYQPQHF.

The V call is TRBV4-1, the J call TRBJ2-7. The CDR3 spans 13 residues. Per the germline V gene, CDR1 is MGHRA and CDR2 is YSYEKL. CDR3 protein: CASSQAPGYEQYF.

The rearrangement uses TRBV7-6 and TRBJ2-5; TCRdb proposes TRBD1, but this gene call is untestable without DNA. The V gene's germline CDR1 is SGHVS and CDR2 FNYEAQ. The CDR3 has 14 amino acids. The CDR3 sequence is CASSTWTDQETQYF.

The V and J genes are TRBV5-1 and TRBJ2-3; with no DNA, the TCRdb D assignment of TRBD1 cannot be verified. Germline-derived CDR1 and CDR2 are SGHRS and YFSETQ. The CDR3 length is 17 residues. CDR3: CASSSYPTGQSTDTQYF.

V is TRBV29-1 and J is TRBJ2-7; lacking DNA, the TRBD1 call made by TCRdb goes unchecked. The germline V gene encodes CDR1 SQVTM and CDR2 ANQGSEA. This CDR3 has 12 amino acids. The CDR3 sequence: CSVRDRGLEQYF.

V is TRBV29-1 and J is TRBJ2-6; as DNA is missing, the TRBD2 call by TCRdb cannot be tested. CDR3 size: 17 residues. The germline V gene encodes CDR1 SQVTM and CDR2 ANQGSEA. The CDR3 is CSVIPGTDGRRANVLTF.

This chain connects TRBV11-2 to TRBJ2-2; lacking DNA, the TRBD1 call made by TCRdb goes unchecked. CDR1 and CDR2 from the germline V gene are SGHAT and FQNNGV. The CDR3 has 16 residues. The CDR3 sequence is CASSNIGTGAAGELFF.

The chain employs TRBV28 and TRBJ1-2; TCRdb designates TRBD1, a call that cannot be tested without DNA. Germline V lookup: CDR1 MDHEN, CDR2 SYDVKM. CDR3 length: 12 amino acids. CDR3 region: CASSDQGYGYTF.

The chain couples TRBV6-4 to TRBJ2-1; TCRdb designates TRBD2, a call that cannot be tested without DNA. Germline CDR1 MRHNA, CDR2 SNTAGT. This CDR3 has 15 residues. This CDR3 is CASSGGGGAVNEQFF.